A single sample is the source of the 14 T cell receptor beta chains below, sequenced in a study of regulatory T cells in long-lasting Graves disease. CDR3 regions were amplified by Arm-PCR using iRepertoire HTBI primers to build TCR beta libraries. TCRdb fed the multiplex PCR reads into MiXCR, producing one record per CDR3 protein. The sample has 650,000 to 850,000 distinct CDR3 sequences; around 30% are singletons. Time point denoted: persistent/refractory GD, antithyroid drugs over 5 years with positive TRAb. RNA from PBMCs was the source of the TCR library. The source was peripheral blood mononuclear cells (PBMCs), collected when the disease was refractory, from a patient treated with antithyroid drugs. These receptors were taken from a female donor with Graves disease.

This chain connects TRBV6-2 or TRBV6-3 to TRBJ1-2; D remains ambiguous. The CDR3 covers 13 residues. The V gene's germline CDR1 is MNHEY and CDR2 SVGEGT. Trimming took 5 bases from V and 7 from J, leaving 14 bases between them. CDR3 DNA sequence: TGTGCCAGCAGTGAAAACTATTTTGGTGGCTACACCTTC. Protein sequence: CASSENYFGGYTF.

The chain joins TRBV5-6 to TRBJ1-4; 7 bases line up with TRBD1. Looked up from germline, CDR1 is SGHDT and CDR2 is YYEEEE. The J segment lost 8 bases and the V segment lost 4 bases, leaving 8 bases of the junction unmatched. The CDR3 is 14 amino acids. This CDR3 reads CASSTGTEGEKLFF. CDR3 bases: TGTGCCAGCAGCACCGGGACAGAAGGGGAAAAACTGTTTTTT. The whole variable domain, filled in from reference TRBV5-6 and TRBJ1-4, reads DAGVTQSPTHLIKTRGQQVTLRCSPKSGHDTVSWYQQALGQGPQFIFQYYEEEERQRGNFPDRFSGHQFPNYSSELNVNALLLGDSALYLCASSTGTEGEKLFFGSGTQLSVL.

The chain carries TRBV5-1 and TRBJ2-2; 7 bases line up with TRBD1. Germline V gives CDR1 SGHRS, CDR2 YFSETQ. The CDR3 runs to 16 residues. V lost 6 bases to trimming and J lost 2 bases; unmatched junction nucleotides: 10. The CDR3 is CASTLTGTVNTGELFF. CDR3 nucleotides: TGCGCCAGCACTCTAACCGGGACAGTAAACACCGGGGAGCTGTTTTTT.

V usage is TRBV10-2 and J usage is TRBJ1-6, with D possibly matching TRBD1 (6 bases). V was shortened by 2 bases and J by 9 bases, with 14 bases between the two germline ends. This CDR3 spans 15 amino acids. The germline V gene has CDR1 WSHSY and CDR2 SAAADI. CDR3 in DNA: TGCGCCAGCAGTGAGAGGGCAGGGGACGGTTCACCCCTCCACTTT. Amino acids: CASSERAGDGSPLHF.

The chain couples TRBV5-1 to TRBJ1-2, with 7 bases that match TRBD1. Germline V gene data show CDR1 as SGHRS and CDR2 as YFSETQ. Trimming took 3 bases from V and 4 from J; bases not matched to a gene: 0. This CDR3 contains 12 residues. DNA of the CDR3: TGCGCCAGCAGCTGGACAGGCTATGGCTACACCTTC. This sequence encodes CASSWTGYGYTF.

Remarks on this clonotype: This is likely an artifact of a read error, given a far larger clone one base away. This chain uses TRBV6-2 or TRBV6-3 with TRBJ1-5; TRBD1 might be the D (6 bases). Trimming shortened V by 6 bases and J by 3 bases, and 15 bases separated the two germline ends. This CDR3 contains 15 residues. CDR1 MNHEY and CDR2 SVGEGT come from the germline V gene. DNA of the CDR3: TGTGCCAGCAGAACCGGGACAAGGAACAATCAGCCCCAGCATTTT. Encoded protein: CASRTGTRNNQPQHF.

The chain combines TRBV29-1 with TRBJ1-1, with D possibly matching TRBD1 (5 bases). Germline V gene sequence: CDR1 SQVTM, CDR2 ANQGSEA. V was trimmed by 4 bases and J by 0 bases, leaving 6 bases between them. This CDR3 contains 12 residues. CDR3 DNA: TGCAGCGTTGTAGGGGTGAACACTGAAGCTTTCTTT. Amino acids: CSVVGVNTEAFF.

This clonotype was observed at least ten times. The chain has TRBV11-1 and TRBJ2-5; D is unclear. V was clipped by 0 bases and J by 5 bases, with 13 bases between them. This CDR3 is built from 15 residues. CDR1 is SGHAT and CDR2 is FQDESV in the germline V gene (reference sequence). The CDR3 spells CASSLALGVGETQYF. CDR3 nucleotides: TGTGCCAGCAGCTTAGCGCTCGGCGTCGGCGAGACCCAGTACTTC.

V is TRBV9 and J is TRBJ2-7; perhaps TRBD1 as D (6 bases). Per germline, CDR1 SGDLS and CDR2 YYNGEE. Trimming left V 3 bases short and J 3 bases short, with 13 bases between. This CDR3 comprises 14 residues. This chain's CDR3 is CASSAGTPYYEQYF. CDR3 sequence (DNA): TGTGCCAGCAGCGCCGGGACACCGTACTACGAGCAGTACTTC.

This clonotype has just a few counts. The rearrangement links TRBV2 to TRBJ2-3; no clear D gene. In germline, CDR1 is SNHLY, CDR2 FYNNEI. The V gene lost 2 bases and the J gene lost 1 base, with 10 bases spanning the gap. The CDR3 has 15 amino acids. This CDR3 is CASSETSPRTDTQYF. CDR3 nucleotides: TGTGCCAGCAGTGAAACGTCGCCCCGCACAGATACGCAGTATTTT.

This clonotype showed up just a few times. The chain joins TRBV2 to TRBJ2-5, with 8 nucleotides matching TRBD2. The germline V gene has CDR1 SNHLY and CDR2 FYNNEI. The V gene end was trimmed by 6 bases and the J gene end by 5 bases; junction bases not matched to a gene: 5. The CDR3 is made up of 13 amino acids. This chain's CDR3 is CASRGLGGETQYF. The CDR3 DNA sequence: TGTGCCAGCAGGGGACTAGGTGGGGAGACCCAGTACTTC.

This clonotype was seen only a few times. For the CDR3, the DNA is TGTGCCATCAGTTTGGTTCAGGGAAACACTGAAGCTTTCTTT. Amino acid sequence: CAISLVQGNTEAFF. The chain couples TRBV10-3 to TRBJ1-1, with D maybe TRBD1 (5 bases). The CDR3 spans 14 residues. The V and J ends lost 5 bases and 2 bases respectively, with 12 bases between them. Germline CDR1 reads ENHRY; CDR2 reads SYGVKD.

The J gene is TRBJ1-1, the V gene TRBV5-1; D possibly corresponds to TRBD1 (5 bases). The CDR3 extends over 14 amino acids. The V gene lost 3 bases and the J gene lost 5 bases, with 14 bases spanning the gap. Germline V lookup: CDR1 SGHRS, CDR2 YFSETQ. CDR3 DNA: TGCGCCAGCAGCTCGGGACGCCGAGGGACTGAAGCTTTCTTT. This gives the protein CASSSGRRGTEAFF.

The chain is built from TRBV20-1 and TRBJ2-7; 10 nucleotides align to TRBD2. V trimming: 6 bases; J trimming: 5 bases; junction bases outside the gene matches: 10. The CDR3 totals 14 residues. Germline loops: CDR1 DFQATT, CDR2 SNEGSKA (reference sequence). The CDR3 reads CSAAPSGSRNEQYF. CDR3 in DNA: TGCAGTGCAGCACCTAGCGGGAGTAGGAACGAGCAGTACTTC.